This record covers a single T cell receptor beta chain. As yet, its antigen is unknown. This specimen belongs to a study of shared clonotypes between healthy human individuals. Study results and caveats: Against clonotypes common to all four donors, non-shared ones had lower generation probabilities.

Germline assignment: CDR1 LNHDA and CDR2 SQIVND (reference sequence). V was trimmed by 6 bases and J by 2 bases, leaving 17 bases between them. The CDR3 consists of 15 residues. The assay was run at deep level. Methods used by the authors: For the immunoSEQ data, sequences were junction-only without quality scores, so filtering differed. Profiling relied on immunoSEQ multiplex PCR, and the TCRdb table lists in-frame clones only, not all of them. That table furnishes V, J and clone size, whereas the DNA furnished D and trimming. The sample contains over 1.4 million clones, roughly 96% of which appear only once.

The chain recombines TRBV19 with TRBJ2-7; D remains unclear. Sequenced: naive CD4+ T cells sorted from blood. Subset noted: CD45RA+ positively selected. The sequence was collected from a man aged 30 to 39 in good health. The CDR3 sequence is CASRLTAKEAYEQYF. For the CDR3, the DNA is TGTGCCAGTAGATTAACAGCAAAAGAAGCCTACGAGCAGTACTTC.